This section outlines one TCR beta chain sequence together with its context. What it recognizes is unknown. This sample was taken from a study of cytomegalovirus exposure and HLA in healthy donors. The study, taken as a whole, reports: Associated with HLA alleles at 0.05 false discovery rate in a later analysis were approximately 17,000 TCR beta sequences.

The CDR3 covers 13 residues. Germline V gene data show CDR1 as SGHVS and CDR2 as FNYEAQ. The V end was cut by 0 bases, the J end by 5 bases, with 7 bases between. 13 Jbeta primers and 60 Vbeta primers were used for the PCR. Profiling relied on immunoSEQ multiplex PCR, and the TCRdb table lists in-frame clones only, not all of them. The top ten clones hold 5% to 7% of a sample with about 130,000 clones, roughly four fifths of them seen once. This TCR was recovered from a woman aged 40-49 years in good health and CMV-seropositive. Material: PBMCs. The gene calls are TRBV7-6 and TRBJ1-1; D ambiguous. This CDR3 reads CASSLARGTEAFF. The CDR3 DNA follows: TGTGCCAGCAGCTTAGCGCGAGGGACTGAAGCTTTCTTT.